These 30 T cell receptor beta chains share one sample of origin, sequenced in a study of T cells after yellow fever vaccination. TCRdb re-called the 5' RACE reads with MiXCR, one entry per CDR3 protein. The repertoire holds some 600,000 distinct CDR3 sequences, with around a sixth as singletons. The specimen comprised PBMCs, sampled about 5 days after the first yellow fever vaccination. The receptors come from a man aged 18 to 35 who received the YFV17D yellow fever vaccine.

This clonotype has just a few counts. DNA for the CDR3: TGTGCCAGCAGTGCCACAGGGCCCGGGGAGCTGTTTTTT. It yields the protein CASSATGPGELFF. The rearrangement uses TRBV2 and TRBJ2-2; D is perhaps TRBD1 (6 bases). The germline V gene encodes CDR1 SNHLY and CDR2 FYNNEI. Trimming removed 4 bases from V and 6 bases from J, with 9 bases in between. This CDR3 comprises 13 residues.

At least ten counts were recorded for this clonotype. The V and J genes are TRBV20-1 and TRBJ1-5; D is perhaps TRBD1 (6 bases). Trimming shortened V by 2 bases and J by 4 bases, and 12 bases separated the two germline ends. The CDR3 has 14 amino acids. CDR1 and CDR2 (germline): DFQATT, SNEGSKA (reference sequence). This chain's CDR3 is CSARKGGANQPQHF. CDR3 in DNA: TGCAGTGCTAGAAAGGGGGGGGCAAATCAGCCCCAGCATTTT.

This clonotype turned up a few times. This chain uses TRBV7-3 with TRBJ2-3; 9 bases agree with TRBD2. The CDR3 spans 15 residues. V gave up 5 bases and J gave up 2 bases; unmatched junction bases: 5. Germline CDR1 SGHTA, CDR2 FQGTGA. CDR3: CASSLSGGHTDTQYF. CDR3 sequence (DNA): TGTGCCAGCAGCCTAAGCGGGGGGCACACAGATACGCAGTATTTT.

This clonotype was detected ten times or more. This chain links TRBV5-1 with TRBJ2-7; no firm D call. Germline V gene sequence: CDR1 SGHRS, CDR2 YFSETQ. With 0 bases removed from V and 7 bases from J, the gap between germline ends came to 11 bases. This CDR3 spans 13 amino acids. Here the CDR3 reads CASSLASLREQYF. The CDR3 nucleotides read TGCGCCAGCAGCTTGGCAAGCCTGCGGGAGCAGTACTTC.

This clonotype was seen repeatedly, ten times or more. This chain uses TRBV6-5 with TRBJ1-3; 8 bases align to TRBD1. Germline V gives CDR1 MNHEY, CDR2 SVGAGI. This CDR3 is built from 15 residues. V gave up 6 bases and J gave up 2 bases; unmatched junction bases: 6. CDR3 bases: TGTGCCAGCAGCCTCCTACAGGGGGCTGGAAACACCATATATTTT. Protein sequence: CASSLLQGAGNTIYF.

In its sample, this clonotype was seen a few times. The chain has TRBV20-1 and TRBJ2-7; D is perhaps TRBD1 (5 bases). Germline V gene data show CDR1 as DFQATT and CDR2 as SNEGSKA (reference sequence). Between the trimmed V and J ends, which lost 6 bases and 2 bases, there was a span of 14 bases. This CDR3 region has 13 residues. DNA for the CDR3: TGCAGTGCCTATGACAGTGGCGCCTACGAGCAGTACTTC. It translates to CSAYDSGAYEQYF.

This clonotype showed up just a few times. J is TRBJ2-1 and V is TRBV11-2; 14 bases align to TRBD2. The ends lost 1 base at V and 8 bases at J; junction bases unmatched: 4. The CDR3 runs 16 residues. CDR1 is SGHAT and CDR2 is FQNNGV in the germline V gene. CDR3 protein: CASSLGTSGGYYEQFF. The CDR3 bases are TGTGCCAGCAGCTTAGGGACTAGCGGGGGGTACTATGAGCAGTTCTTC. Combining the CDR3 with reference TRBV11-2 and TRBJ2-1 gives the whole variable domain EAGVAQSPRYKIIEKRQSVAFWCNPISGHATLYWYQQILGQGPKLLIQFQNNGVVDDSQLPKDRFSAERLKGVDSTLKIQPAKLEDSAVYLCASSLGTSGGYYEQFFGPGTRLTVL.

This clonotype was seen a single time. The CDR3 is CATGLGDQPQHF. CDR3 coding DNA: TGTGCCACCGGCCTGGGAGATCAGCCCCAGCATTTT. The chain combines TRBV10-3 with TRBJ1-5; D remains unclear. V was pared by 10 bases and J by 5 bases, with 12 bases between. Germline loops: CDR1 ENHRY, CDR2 SYGVKD. The CDR3 contains 12 residues.

The rearrangement links TRBV4-1 to TRBJ1-2; no firm D call. The germline V gene has CDR1 MGHRA and CDR2 YSYEKL. The CDR3 extends over 17 amino acids. V dropped 4 bases and J dropped 0 bases, with 18 bases sitting between them. The CDR3 DNA reads as TGCGCCAGCAGCCGAGCCACCCTGGCAGCCACTAACTATGGCTACACCTTC. It is translated as CASSRATLAATNYGYTF.

This chain joins TRBV9 and TRBJ2-5; TRBD2 matches 11 bases. This CDR3 is 16 amino acids long. In germline, CDR1 is SGDLS, CDR2 YYNGEE. V dropped 4 bases and J dropped 2; count of bases not matched to a gene: 7. The CDR3 DNA reads TGTGCCAGCAGCCCCCCTAGCGGGGGGTTACAAGAGACCCAGTACTTC. Its protein product is CASSPPSGGLQETQYF.

This clonotype was picked up many times. The chain is built from TRBV5-1 and TRBJ2-7; 9 bases agree with TRBD1. The germline gives CDR1 SGHRS, CDR2 YFSETQ. J lost 3 bases, V lost 0 bases, and 4 bases had no gene match. The CDR3 spans 15 residues. CDR3 in amino acids: CASSLVGTGSYEQYF. The CDR3 DNA reads TGCGCCAGCAGCTTGGTGGGGACAGGGAGCTACGAGCAGTACTTC.

This clonotype was counted at least ten times. Sequence at one end of the junction differs from germline and may be a read error. V is TRBV7-3 and J is TRBJ2-1, with D hard to call. The CDR3 length is 11 residues. CDR1 is SGHTA, CDR2 FQGTGA, per germline. CDR3 in DNA: TGTGCCAGCAGCTTAGGCCCTAACAAGGTCTTC. It is translated as CASSLGPNKVF.

This clonotype has only a few counts. The chain couples TRBV2 to TRBJ2-2; 7 bases are shared with TRBD1. V trimming: 2 bases; J trimming: 6 bases; junction bases outside the gene matches: 12. The CDR3 runs 17 residues. Germline V CDR1 and CDR2: SNHLY, FYNNEI. The CDR3, as DNA: TGTGCCAGCAGTGAAACTTGGAGACAGGGATATTCCGGGGAGCTGTTTTTT. Its protein product is CASSETWRQGYSGELFF.

V gene TRBV6-1 combines with J gene TRBJ2-7; no clear D gene. CDR1 MNHNS and CDR2 SASEGT come from the germline V gene. V was shortened by 3 bases and J by 3 bases, with 9 bases between the two germline ends. The CDR3 is made up of 13 amino acids. The CDR3 is CASSEATDYEQYF. The DNA of the CDR3 is TGTGCCAGCAGTGAGGCCACAGACTACGAGCAGTACTTC.

The chain is built from TRBV5-1 and TRBJ2-5; either TRBD1 or TRBD2 may fit D (6 bases each). Germline values: CDR1 SGHRS, CDR2 YFSETQ. Trimming took 4 bases from V and 5 from J, leaving 15 bases between them. The CDR3 spans 14 residues. CDR3 loop: CASSPPGGPETQYF. The CDR3 nucleotides read TGCGCCAGCAGCCCCCCCGGGGGCCCGGAGACCCAGTACTTC. Full variable domain (missing parts from reference TRBV5-1 and TRBJ2-5): KAGVTQTPRYLIKTRGQQVTLSCSPISGHRSVSWYQQTPGQGLQFLFEYFSETQRNKGNFPGRFSGRQFSNSRSEMNVSTLELGDSALYLCASSPPGGPETQYFGPGTRLLVL.

V gene TRBV11-1 combines with J gene TRBJ1-2, with D perhaps TRBD1 (5 bases). V gave up 1 base and J gave up 7 bases, with 19 bases separating them. This CDR3 is 16 amino acids long. Germline V gives CDR1 SGHAT, CDR2 FQDESV (reference sequence). CDR3 nucleotide sequence: TGTGCCAGCAGCTTAGGCCAGCCGGGGGTCCCGTCTGGCTACACCTTC. As protein: CASSLGQPGVPSGYTF.

This clonotype was counted between two and nine times. The rearrangement uses TRBV14 and TRBJ1-4, with 9 positions matching TRBD1. The CDR3 totals 14 residues. Trimming removed 7 bases from V and 8 bases from J; junction bases left unmatched: 8. Germline lookup yields CDR1 SGHDN and CDR2 FVKESK. The CDR3 DNA is TGTGCCAGCAACAGACAGGGGGGAGTCGAAAAACTGTTTTTT. Translated, it gives CASNRQGGVEKLFF.

The chain employs TRBV6-2 or TRBV6-3 and TRBJ2-6, with unresolved D. Germline loops: CDR1 MNHEY, CDR2 SVGEGT. Trimming took off 1 base at V and 0 bases at J, with 7 bases between the two ends. CDR3 length: 16 amino acids. CDR3 coding DNA: TGTGCCAGCAGTTACTTAAGCGTCTCTGGGGCCAACGTCCTGACTTTC. Translated, it gives CASSYLSVSGANVLTF.

This clonotype was counted many times. The rearrangement joins TRBV5-1 to TRBJ1-5, with D uncertain. The CDR3 loop spans 15 amino acids. V was trimmed by 0 bases and J by 0 bases, leaving 7 bases between them. CDR1 SGHRS and CDR2 YFSETQ come from the germline V gene. The CDR3 bases are TGCGCCAGCAGCTTGGGGGTTAATAGCAATCAGCCCCAGCATTTT. Translated: CASSLGVNSNQPQHF. Drawing the rest from reference TRBV5-1 and TRBJ1-5, the complete variable domain is KAGVTQTPRYLIKTRGQQVTLSCSPISGHRSVSWYQQTPGQGLQFLFEYFSETQRNKGNFPGRFSGRQFSNSRSEMNVSTLELGDSALYLCASSLGVNSNQPQHFGDGTRLSIL.

This clonotype appeared a few times. The chain carries TRBV5-1 and TRBJ2-7, with a weak D call TRBD1 (5 bases). The germline gives CDR1 SGHRS, CDR2 YFSETQ. V dropped 1 base and J dropped 3 bases, with 14 bases sitting between them. The CDR3 spans 15 residues. The CDR3 loop is CASSLPTAGYYEQYF. The CDR3 DNA reads TGCGCCAGCAGCTTGCCTACGGCAGGGTACTACGAGCAGTACTTC.

This clonotype was observed a handful of times. V is TRBV12-3 or TRBV12-4 and J is TRBJ2-2, with TRBD2 matching 7 bases. This CDR3 contains 14 residues. Losses at the gene ends were 8 bases for V and 0 bases for J; bases not matched to a gene: 3. The CDR3 protein is CASRGVPNTGELFF. The CDR3 DNA sequence: TGTGCCAGCCGGGGGGTTCCGAACACCGGGGAGCTGTTTTTT.

This rearrangement joins TRBV6-5 to TRBJ1-2; D is ambiguous. Trimming took off 2 bases at V and 1 base at J, with 11 bases between the two ends. This CDR3 region has 15 residues. From germline, CDR1 is MNHEY and CDR2 SVGAGI. CDR3 protein: CASSYGRTDNYGYTF. The CDR3 DNA reads TGTGCCAGCAGTTACGGACGGACGGATAACTATGGCTACACCTTC.

V and J are TRBV5-1 and TRBJ2-3, with 7 positions matching TRBD2. Trimming cost V 4 bases and J 1 base; bases outside gene matches: 3. Per the germline V gene, CDR1 is SGHRS and CDR2 is YFSETQ. The CDR3 covers 14 residues. CDR3 nucleotide sequence: TGCGCCAGCAGCACAGCGGGGCGCACAGATACGCAGTATTTT. This gives the protein CASSTAGRTDTQYF. The full variable domain, its missing parts supplied by reference TRBV5-1 and TRBJ2-3, is KAGVTQTPRYLIKTRGQQVTLSCSPISGHRSVSWYQQTPGQGLQFLFEYFSETQRNKGNFPGRFSGRQFSNSRSEMNVSTLELGDSALYLCASSTAGRTDTQYFGPGTRLTVL.

V usage is TRBV5-5 and J usage is TRBJ2-3; unclear D gene. The CDR3 has 13 residues. V shed 3 bases and J shed 7 bases, with 12 bases lying between them. Germline V gene data show CDR1 as SGHKS and CDR2 as YYEKEE (reference sequence). CDR3 sequence reads: CASSSALTNTQYF. In nucleotides, the CDR3 is TGTGCCAGCAGCTCCGCTCTCACTAATACGCAGTATTTT.

The gene calls are TRBV19 and TRBJ2-5; 10 bases align to TRBD2. The CDR3 has 18 amino acids. Germline CDR1 and CDR2: LNHDA and SQIVND (reference sequence). Trimming took 2 bases from V and 0 from J; bases not matched to a gene: 9. CDR3 loop: CASSIRVRLAGDQETQYF. CDR3 in DNA: TGTGCCAGTAGTATACGGGTTCGGCTAGCGGGGGACCAAGAGACCCAGTACTTC.

This clonotype was found many times. The chain links TRBV11-2 to TRBJ2-5; D ambiguous. The CDR3 consists of 14 residues. CDR1 is SGHAT, CDR2 FQNNGV, per germline. Trimming removed 5 bases from V and 5 bases from J, with 15 bases in between. CDR3 bases: TGTGCCAGCAGCGGAGCTACGGTGGGGGAGACCCAGTACTTC. Its translation: CASSGATVGETQYF.

This sequence joins TRBV4-3 and TRBJ2-2; D remains unclear. Germline CDR1 LGHNA, CDR2 YSLEER. The CDR3 sequence is 14 residues long. V lost 4 bases, J lost 5 bases, and 11 bases lay in between. DNA of the CDR3: TGCGCCAGCAGCCCTGGGCCCCGGACCGGGGAGCTGTTTTTT. It specifies CASSPGPRTGELFF.

V usage is TRBV7-8 and J usage is TRBJ2-1; 12 bases are a match to TRBD2. This CDR3 is built from 19 residues. The V and J ends lost 1 base and 10 bases, in that order; junction bases with no gene match: 17. The V gene's germline CDR1 is SGHVS and CDR2 FQNEAQ. CDR3 in amino acids: CASSLVSTSGGTTQREQFF. In DNA, the CDR3 is TGTGCCAGCAGCTTAGTATCCACTAGCGGGGGGACTACCCAACGAGAGCAGTTCTTC. Based on the CDR3 plus reference TRBV7-8 and TRBJ2-1, the full variable domain is GAGVSQSPRYKVAKRGQDVALRCDPISGHVSLFWYQQALGQGPEFLTYFQNEAQLDKSGLPSDRFFAERPEGSVSTLKIQRTQQEDSAVYLCASSLVSTSGGTTQREQFFGPGTRLTVL.

In its sample, this clonotype was seen a few times. The chain uses TRBV7-3 and TRBJ2-1; 10 nucleotides agree with TRBD2. The CDR3 loop spans 15 amino acids. Germline CDR1 and CDR2: SGHTA and FQGTGA. Trimming removed 4 bases from V and 2 bases from J; junction bases left unmatched: 2. The CDR3 protein is CASSWLAGAYNEQFF. CDR3 DNA: TGTGCCAGCAGCTGGCTAGCGGGGGCCTACAATGAGCAGTTCTTC.

A few counts support this clonotype. CDR3 coding DNA: TGTGCCAGCAGCTCGTGGGGGGTTGGGTCACCCCTCCACTTT. Encoded protein: CASSSWGVGSPLHF. The chain couples TRBV7-2 to TRBJ1-6, with D perhaps TRBD1 (5 bases). V lost 4 bases and J lost 10, with 14 bases in between. This CDR3 is 14 amino acids long. CDR1 and CDR2 from the germline V gene are SGHTA and FQGNSA. The full variable domain, with the rest looked up from reference TRBV7-2 and TRBJ1-6, is GAGVSQSPSNKVTEKGKDVELRCDPISGHTALYWYRQSLGQGLEFLIYFQGNSAPDKSGLPSDRFSAERTGGSVSTLTIQRTQQEDSAVYLCASSSWGVGSPLHFGNGTRLTVT.